One sample yielded the 26 T cell receptor beta chains listed below, sequenced in a study of T cell responses to AZD1222 COVID-19 vaccine. Assay used: immunoSEQ multiplex PCR; TCRdb lists only in-frame clones, some missing. The sample holds some 190,000 clones, roughly 90% seen once. The starting material was peripheral blood, obtained 28 days after the second AZD1222 dose. Receptor source: an adult who received the AZD1222 COVID-19 vaccine.

V usage is TRBV6-2 or TRBV6-3 and J usage is TRBJ1-5, with D maybe TRBD1 (5 bases). From germline, CDR1 is MNHEY and CDR2 SVGEGT. Trimming cost V 6 bases and J 2 bases, with 14 bases left between them. This CDR3 is built from 15 residues. Here the CDR3 DNA reads TGTGCCAGCAGCCCACCCGGGGGTCGCAATCAGCCCCAGCATTTT. It translates to CASSPPGGRNQPQHF.

The CDR3 spells CASSLVGGNPNTEAFF. CDR3 sequence (DNA): TGCGCCAGCAGCTTGGTAGGGGGCAACCCGAACACTGAAGCTTTCTTT. The chain carries TRBV5-1 and TRBJ1-1; 7 nucleotides match TRBD1. The CDR3 has 16 residues. Germline V lookup: CDR1 SGHRS, CDR2 YFSETQ. Trimming took 0 bases from V and 1 from J; bases not matched to a gene: 6. Drawing the rest from reference TRBV5-1 and TRBJ1-1, the complete variable domain is KAGVTQTPRYLIKTRGQQVTLSCSPISGHRSVSWYQQTPGQGLQFLFEYFSETQRNKGNFPGRFSGRQFSNSRSEMNVSTLELGDSALYLCASSLVGGNPNTEAFFGQGTRLTVV.

The chain combines TRBV4-3 with TRBJ1-2; TRBD1 is a possible D gene (5 bases). The CDR3 has 17 amino acids. The ends were cut back, 0 bases at V and 1 base at J, with 15 bases in the middle. The germline CDR1 and CDR2 sequences are LGHNA and YSLEER. CDR3 DNA sequence: TGCGCCAGCAGCCAAGACCAGGGAACTTCCATTAACTATGGCTACACCTTC. Translated, it gives CASSQDQGTSINYGYTF.

The V and J genes are TRBV5-1 and TRBJ2-1, with D perhaps TRBD2 (6 bases). V lost 4 bases and J lost 9, with 14 bases in between. The CDR3 runs to 13 residues. CDR1 is SGHRS, CDR2 YFSETQ, per germline. This CDR3 reads CASSPGLGGEQFF. The DNA of the CDR3 is TGCGCCAGCAGCCCAGGCCTCGGGGGTGAGCAGTTCTTC.

The chain employs TRBV4-1 and TRBJ2-7, with a possible D match to TRBD1 (6 bases). Germline V CDR1 and CDR2: MGHRA, YSYEKL. The CDR3 is 13 residues long. Trimming took 3 bases from V and 6 from J, leaving 12 bases between them. CDR3 in amino acids: CASSHQGKGEQYF. The CDR3 coding sequence is TGCGCCAGCAGCCATCAGGGGAAGGGCGAGCAGTACTTC.

This clone was counted a single time. This rearrangement joins TRBV10-1 to TRBJ2-3, with 10 bases matching TRBD1. Looked up from germline, CDR1 is WNHNN and CDR2 is SYGVQD (reference sequence). The trim removed 6 bases at V and 4 bases at J, leaving 13 bases unmatched. This CDR3 spans 17 amino acids. CDR3 DNA: TGCGCCAGCAGCGGGACAGGGGAAGGGGTACTTGCAGATACGCAGTATTTT. Protein sequence: CASSGTGEGVLADTQYF.

The chain links TRBV5-1 to TRBJ1-1, with D perhaps matching TRBD1 (6 bases). The CDR3 consists of 15 residues. CDR1 and CDR2 (germline): SGHRS, YFSETQ. Trimming took off 2 bases at V and 7 bases at J, with 18 bases between the two ends. CDR3: CASSLQDFRGGEAFF. The CDR3 bases are TGCGCCAGCAGCTTACAGGACTTCCGAGGGGGTGAAGCTTTCTTT.

The V call is TRBV6-1, the J call TRBJ1-2; TRBD1 is a possible D gene (5 bases). In germline, CDR1 is MNHNS, CDR2 SASEGT. There are 16 residues in the CDR3. The V end lost 3 bases, the J end lost 6 bases, and 20 bases lay between the germline ends. This CDR3 is CASSEVHGGFLDGYTF. The CDR3 DNA sequence: TGTGCCAGCAGTGAGGTTCACGGGGGATTCCTTGATGGCTACACCTTC.

The V call is TRBV7-9, the J call TRBJ2-1; 7 bases align to TRBD1. Germline CDR1 and CDR2: SEHNR and FQNEAQ (reference sequence). V gave up 5 bases and J gave up 3 bases; unmatched junction bases: 13. The CDR3 runs 17 residues. The CDR3 coding sequence is TGTGCCAGCAGCCTCCTAGGCCAGGGGGATTTCTACAATGAGCAGTTCTTC. Translating it yields CASSLLGQGDFYNEQFF.

A few counts support this clone. Within the sample, other DNA sequences also encode this same CDR3. This chain joins TRBV2 and TRBJ2-7; 8 bases map to TRBD1. Trimming cost V 5 bases and J 0 bases; bases outside gene matches: 6. The CDR3 length is 15 residues. Germline V lookup: CDR1 SNHLY, CDR2 FYNNEI. Written as DNA, the CDR3 is TGTGCCAGCAGTCCCGGACAGGGTGCCTCCTACGAGCAGTACTTC. This encodes CASSPGQGASYEQYF.

The genes are TRBV18 and TRBJ1-6, with D unresolved. Germline-derived CDR1 and CDR2 are KGHSH and LQKENI. Trimming took 1 base from V and 4 from J, leaving 5 bases between them. The length of the CDR3 is 14 residues. CDR3 coding DNA: TGTGCCAGCTCACCACGGCCTTATAATTCACCCCTCCACTTT. Encoded protein: CASSPRPYNSPLHF.

The chain is built from TRBV5-4 and TRBJ1-6; a weak D match, TRBD1 (6 bases). Trimming stripped 1 base from V and 9 bases from J, with 8 bases between. CDR1 is SGHNT and CDR2 is YYREEE in the germline V gene (reference sequence). The CDR3 covers 13 residues. This CDR3 is CASSLRGGSPLHF. DNA of the CDR3: TGTGCCAGCAGCTTGAGGGGGGGTTCACCCCTCCACTTT.

The V and J genes are TRBV5-1 and TRBJ2-5, with D hard to call. The length of the CDR3 is 14 residues. Germline V gene data show CDR1 as SGHRS and CDR2 as YFSETQ. The V end lost 0 bases, the J end lost 1 base, and 7 bases lay between the germline ends. The DNA of the CDR3 is TGCGCCAGCAGCTTGGGCGACATCCAAGAGACCCAGTACTTC. It yields the protein CASSLGDIQETQYF.

The chain uses TRBV24-1 and TRBJ2-3; 10 nucleotides align to TRBD2. The CDR3 runs to 15 residues. The V segment lost 6 bases and the J segment 1 base; nucleotides outside the gene matches: 3. Per germline, CDR1 KGHDR and CDR2 SFDVKD. Here the CDR3 DNA reads TGTGCCACCAGTTCCGGGACTAGCGGCACAGATACGCAGTATTTT. Translating gives CATSSGTSGTDTQYF.

The genes are TRBV5-3 and TRBJ2-1; D is unresolved. TRBV5-3 carries the ORF label, with uncertain function. V was shortened by 0 bases and J by 8 bases, with 15 bases between the two germline ends. This CDR3 spans 15 amino acids. The CDR3 region is CARSLEGLGFYEQFF. In DNA form, the CDR3 reads TGTGCCAGAAGCTTGGAAGGTTTAGGTTTCTATGAGCAGTTCTTC.

This chain links TRBV2 with TRBJ2-3; the match to TRBD1 covers 7 bases. CDR1 SNHLY and CDR2 FYNNEI come from the germline V gene. CDR3 length: 14 amino acids. V lost 7 bases and J lost 2; bases outside the gene matches: 6. The chain's CDR3 is CASKADRLTDTQYF. The CDR3 bases are TGTGCCAGCAAGGCGGACAGGCTCACAGATACGCAGTATTTT.

The chain joins TRBV4-1 to TRBJ2-2; D gene unclear. The CDR3 extends over 15 amino acids. Trimming took 4 bases from V and 4 from J, leaving 13 bases between them. Per germline, CDR1 MGHRA and CDR2 YSYEKL. The CDR3 bases are TGCGCCAGCAGCCTCTTGGGGTCTGTCACCGGGGAGCTGTTTTTT. It yields the protein CASSLLGSVTGELFF.

V is TRBV11-2 and J is TRBJ1-3, with D tentatively TRBD1 (6 bases). V lost 4 bases, J lost 4 bases, and 14 bases lay in between. CDR1 and CDR2 (germline): SGHAT, FQNNGV. The CDR3 is made up of 15 amino acids. The CDR3 region is CASSWNAGAGNTIYF. In nucleotides, the CDR3 is TGTGCCAGCAGCTGGAATGCGGGGGCCGGAAACACCATATATTTT.

This clone showed up just a few times. This rearrangement joins TRBV10-1 to TRBJ1-3; D possibly corresponds to TRBD1 (6 bases). This CDR3 contains 18 residues. Trimming left V 1 base short and J 0 bases short, with 16 bases between. Germline loops: CDR1 WNHNN, CDR2 SYGVQD (reference sequence). The CDR3 bases are TGCGCCAGCAGTGAGTGGAGGGGGGGGTATTCCTCTGGAAACACCATATATTTT. Translated, it gives CASSEWRGGYSSGNTIYF.

The CDR3 nucleotides read TGCGCCAGCAGTGATTTGACAGGGGCGGAGAAGACCCAGTACTTC. Translated, it gives CASSDLTGAEKTQYF. This rearrangement joins TRBV10-1 to TRBJ2-5; 8 bases align to TRBD1. Trimming cost V 3 bases and J 6 bases; bases outside gene matches: 9. Germline V gene data show CDR1 as WNHNN and CDR2 as SYGVQD (reference sequence). This CDR3 contains 15 residues.

This chain links TRBV3-1 (or the pseudogene TRBV3-2) with TRBJ2-5, with D maybe TRBD1 (5 bases). The germline V and J ends were trimmed by 6 bases and 5 bases, with 16 bases remaining between them. Germline V gene sequence: CDR1 LGHDT, CDR2 YNNKEL (reference sequence). The CDR3 totals 14 residues. CDR3 sequence: CASRPPQGRETQYF. Here the CDR3 DNA reads TGTGCCAGCAGACCCCCGCAGGGTCGCGAGACCCAGTACTTC.

The chain couples TRBV12-5 to TRBJ1-1; 9 bases map to TRBD1. The CDR3 has 15 amino acids. Trimming took 6 bases from V and 4 from J; bases not matched to a gene: 9. The germline V gene has CDR1 LGHNT and CDR2 FRNRAP. The CDR3 DNA is TGTGCTAGTGGCATGACAGGGGGAGTCGGCACTGAAGCTTTCTTT. The encoded protein is CASGMTGGVGTEAFF.

This sequence joins TRBV11-2 and TRBJ2-7, with 13 nucleotides matching TRBD2. Germline V lookup: CDR1 SGHAT, CDR2 FQNNGV. CDR3 length: 18 residues. V dropped 5 bases and J dropped 4; count of bases not matched to a gene: 14. The CDR3 DNA sequence: TGTGCCAGCAGCCTAACTGGGACTAGCGGGGTAAGAGCATACGAGCAGTACTTC. The encoded protein is CASSLTGTSGVRAYEQYF. Full variable domain (remainder filled in from reference TRBV11-2 and TRBJ2-7): EAGVAQSPRYKIIEKRQSVAFWCNPISGHATLYWYQQILGQGPKLLIQFQNNGVVDDSQLPKDRFSAERLKGVDSTLKIQPAKLEDSAVYLCASSLTGTSGVRAYEQYFGPGTRLTVT.

This clone was seen a single time. The V gene is TRBV7-2, the J gene TRBJ2-7; 9 bases are a match to TRBD1. This CDR3 is built from 15 residues. With 4 bases clipped from V and 5 bases from J, the junction kept 9 bases outside the gene matches. Per the germline V gene, CDR1 is SGHTA and CDR2 is FQGNSA. The DNA for the CDR3 is TGTGCCAGCAGCTCCCGGGACAGGGCATCCCACGAGCAGTACTTC. Protein product: CASSSRDRASHEQYF.

The CDR3: CASSQGLNQPQHF. DNA for the CDR3: TGTGCCAGCAGCCAGGGTTTAAATCAGCCCCAGCATTTT. The chain joins TRBV4-2 to TRBJ1-5; D is ambiguous. Trimming cost V 3 bases and J 4 bases, with 7 bases left between them. CDR3 size: 13 residues. CDR1 is LGHNA and CDR2 is YNFKEQ in the germline V gene.

In this sample, this clone turned up once. The chain carries TRBV4-1 and TRBJ1-2; D not certain. Trimming shortened V by 3 bases and J by 4 bases, and 12 bases separated the two germline ends. This CDR3 comprises 14 residues. Germline values: CDR1 MGHRA, CDR2 YSYEKL. CDR3 coding DNA: TGCGCCAGCAGCCAGCTACGCCTGGTCTATGGCTACACCTTC. Translating gives CASSQLRLVYGYTF.